This TCR beta chain was retrieved from a study of cytomegalovirus exposure and HLA in healthy donors. Broader study findings: TCR beta V segments were, for the most part, productive about 87% or about 30% of the time in an earlier analysis. A later analysis associated some 18,000 TCR beta sequences with HLA alleles at a 0.05 false discovery rate.

J lost 6 bases, V lost 4 bases, and 7 bases had no gene match. This CDR3 region has 14 residues. Per the germline V gene, CDR1 is SGHNT and CDR2 is YYREEE (reference sequence). In regard to this clone: The antigen remains undetermined.

The PCR contained 60 Vbeta and 13 Jbeta primers. Original handling: A follow-up analysis tallied 60 million to 85 million unique TCR beta chains, roughly 11 million shared. The protocol was immunoSEQ multiplex PCR, while the TCRdb copy is restricted to in-frame clones and leaves out a portion. V and J calls and clone size are copied from that table; D and trimming were computed from the DNA. The repertoire holds around 160,000 clones, with over 70% as singletons. This clonotype was sampled from a woman aged 40-49 years in good health and CMV-seropositive. The sequencing sample was made of PBMCs. The chain joins TRBV5-4 to TRBJ1-2, with TRBD1 matching over 9 bases. CDR3 DNA: TGTGCCAGCAGCCCCGGGACAGGGAACCATGGCTACACCTTC. Its protein product is CASSPGTGNHGYTF.